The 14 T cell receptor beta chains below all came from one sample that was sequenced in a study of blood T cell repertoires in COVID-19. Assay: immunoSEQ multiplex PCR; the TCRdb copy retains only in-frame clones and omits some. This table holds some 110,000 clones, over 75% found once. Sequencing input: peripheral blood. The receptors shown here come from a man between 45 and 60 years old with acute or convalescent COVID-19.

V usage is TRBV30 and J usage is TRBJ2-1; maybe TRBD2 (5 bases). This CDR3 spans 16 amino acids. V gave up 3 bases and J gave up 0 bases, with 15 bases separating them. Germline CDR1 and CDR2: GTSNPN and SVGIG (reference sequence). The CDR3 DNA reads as TGTGCCTGGAGGGACTGGCGGAAGGTCTCCTACAATGAGCAGTTCTTC. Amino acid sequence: CAWRDWRKVSYNEQFF.

CDR3 DNA sequence: TGTGCCAGCCAACCCACTAGTAACCAAGAGACCCAGTACTTC. This encodes CASQPTSNQETQYF. The V call is TRBV19, the J call TRBJ2-5; weak D call: TRBD2 (5 bases). CDR1 LNHDA and CDR2 SQIVND come from the germline V gene (reference sequence). The CDR3 loop spans 14 amino acids. V was trimmed by 9 bases and J by 0 bases, leaving 14 bases between them.

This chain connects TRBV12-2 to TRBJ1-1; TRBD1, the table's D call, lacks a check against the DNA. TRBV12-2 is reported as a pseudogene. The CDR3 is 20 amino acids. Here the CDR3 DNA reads TGTGCAAGTCGCTTACCCTACGGCGAGGGGGCGATATCTTTATACACTGAAGCTTTCTTT. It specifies CASRLPYGEGAISLYTEAFF.

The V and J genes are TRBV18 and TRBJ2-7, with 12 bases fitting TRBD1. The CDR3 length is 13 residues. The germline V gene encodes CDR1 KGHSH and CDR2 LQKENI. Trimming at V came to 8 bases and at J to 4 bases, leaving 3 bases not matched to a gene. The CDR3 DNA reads TGTGCCAGCCAGGGACAGGGGGCTTACGAGCAGTACTTC. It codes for CASQGQGAYEQYF.

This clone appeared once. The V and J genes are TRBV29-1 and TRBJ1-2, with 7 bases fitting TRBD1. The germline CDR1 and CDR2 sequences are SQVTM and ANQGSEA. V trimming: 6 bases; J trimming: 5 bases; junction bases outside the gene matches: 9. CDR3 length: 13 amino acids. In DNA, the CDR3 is TGCAGCGTCTCGGAATACAGGGGTTATGGCTACACCTTC. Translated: CSVSEYRGYGYTF. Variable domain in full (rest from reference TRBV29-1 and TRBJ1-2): SAVISQKPSRDICQRGTSLTIQCQVDSQVTMMFWYRQQPGQSLTLIATANQGSEATYESGFVIDKFPISRPNLTFSTLTVSNMSPEDSSIYLCSVSEYRGYGYTFGSGTRLTVV.

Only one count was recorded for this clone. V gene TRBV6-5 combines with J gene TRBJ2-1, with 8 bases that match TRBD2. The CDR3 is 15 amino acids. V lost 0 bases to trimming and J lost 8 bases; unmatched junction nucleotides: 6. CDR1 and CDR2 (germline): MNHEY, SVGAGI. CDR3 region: CASSYSGRGVYEQFF. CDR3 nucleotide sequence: TGTGCCAGCAGTTACTCGGGGCGGGGGGTCTATGAGCAGTTCTTC.

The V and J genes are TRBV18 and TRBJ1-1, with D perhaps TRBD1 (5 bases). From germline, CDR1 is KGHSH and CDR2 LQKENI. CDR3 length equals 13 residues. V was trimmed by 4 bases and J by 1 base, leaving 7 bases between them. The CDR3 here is CASSQGQNTEAFF. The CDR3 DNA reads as TGTGCCAGCTCACAAGGACAGAACACTGAAGCTTTCTTT.

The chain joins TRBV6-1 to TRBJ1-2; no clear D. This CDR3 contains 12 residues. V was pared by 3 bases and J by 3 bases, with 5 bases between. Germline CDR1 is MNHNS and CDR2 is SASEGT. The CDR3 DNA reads TGTGCCAGCAGTGACCCCTACTATGGCTACACCTTC. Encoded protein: CASSDPYYGYTF.

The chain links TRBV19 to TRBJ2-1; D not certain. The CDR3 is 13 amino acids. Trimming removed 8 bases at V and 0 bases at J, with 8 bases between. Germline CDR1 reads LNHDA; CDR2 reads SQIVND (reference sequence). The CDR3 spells CASHPGSYNEQFF. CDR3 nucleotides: TGTGCCAGTCACCCGGGCTCCTACAATGAGCAGTTCTTC.

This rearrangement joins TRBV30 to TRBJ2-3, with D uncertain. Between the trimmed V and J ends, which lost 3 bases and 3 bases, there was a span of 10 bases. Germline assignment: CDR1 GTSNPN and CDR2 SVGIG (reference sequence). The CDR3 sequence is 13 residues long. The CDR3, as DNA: TGTGCCTGGAGACAACCAGCGACAGATACGCAGTATTTT. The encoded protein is CAWRQPATDTQYF.

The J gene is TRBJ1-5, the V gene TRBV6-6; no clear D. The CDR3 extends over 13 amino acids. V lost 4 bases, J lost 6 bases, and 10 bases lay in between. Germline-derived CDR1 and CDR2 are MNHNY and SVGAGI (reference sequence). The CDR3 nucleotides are TGTGCCAGCAGTTTCTCGGCTCGTCAGCCCCAGCATTTT. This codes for CASSFSARQPQHF.

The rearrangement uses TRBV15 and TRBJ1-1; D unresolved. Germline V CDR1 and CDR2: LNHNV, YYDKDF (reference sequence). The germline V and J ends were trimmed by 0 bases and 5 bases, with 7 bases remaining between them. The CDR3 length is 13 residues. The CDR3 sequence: CATSRERRTEAFF. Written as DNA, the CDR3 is TGTGCCACCAGCAGAGAGAGGCGTACTGAAGCTTTCTTT.

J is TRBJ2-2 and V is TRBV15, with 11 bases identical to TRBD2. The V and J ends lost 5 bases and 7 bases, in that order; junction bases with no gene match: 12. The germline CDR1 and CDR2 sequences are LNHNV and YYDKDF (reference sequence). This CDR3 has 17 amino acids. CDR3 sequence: CATSRSIAGGMIGELFF. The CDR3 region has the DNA TGTGCCACCAGCCGGTCGATAGCGGGAGGGATGATCGGGGAGCTGTTTTTT.

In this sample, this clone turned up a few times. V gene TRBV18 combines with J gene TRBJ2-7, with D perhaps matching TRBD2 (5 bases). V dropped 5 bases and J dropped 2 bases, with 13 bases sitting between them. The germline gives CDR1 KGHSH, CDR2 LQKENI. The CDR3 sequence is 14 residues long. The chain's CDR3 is CASSGSDSPYEQYF. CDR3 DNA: TGTGCCAGCTCAGGATCGGACTCACCCTACGAGCAGTACTTC.